Presented here are 25 T cell receptor beta chains from one specimen sequenced in a study of CD4+ T cells in melanoma. Profiling relied on immunoSEQ multiplex PCR, and the TCRdb table lists in-frame clones only, not all of them. The sample includes 18,000 or so clones, about four fifths of them seen just once. Specimen: cells from a culture (not recorded whether cultured in vitro). These receptors all come from a human donor with melanoma.

The chain links TRBV18 to TRBJ1-1, with 7 bases identical to TRBD1. This CDR3 has 14 amino acids. The V and J ends lost 3 bases and 3 bases, in that order; junction bases with no gene match: 4. Germline CDR1 KGHSH, CDR2 LQKENI. The CDR3 region is CASSPLGQDTEAFF. The DNA of the CDR3 is TGTGCCAGCTCACCTCTCGGACAGGACACTGAAGCTTTCTTT.

V and J are TRBV6-1 and TRBJ2-2, with TRBD1 identical over 7 bases. Germline V gives CDR1 MNHNS, CDR2 SASEGT. The CDR3 length is 14 residues. With V trimmed by 1 base and J by 7 bases, 3 bases remained unmatched. CDR3 residues: CASSEDNRGGELFF. CDR3 DNA sequence: TGTGCCAGCAGTGAAGACAACAGGGGCGGGGAGCTGTTTTTT.

This chain connects TRBV19 to TRBJ1-5; perhaps TRBD1 as D (5 bases). V lost 9 bases and J lost 2, with 17 bases in between. The CDR3 contains 15 residues. CDR1 and CDR2 from the germline V gene are LNHDA and SQIVND (reference sequence). This chain's CDR3 is CARIHMDICNQPQHF. CDR3 bases: TGTGCCAGGATTCACATGGACATCTGCAATCAGCCCCAGCATTTT.

This clone occurred a few times. CDR3 sequence reads: CASKKGGAADTQYF. The CDR3 bases are TGTGCCAGCAAAAAAGGAGGGGCGGCAGATACGCAGTATTTT. The rearrangement joins TRBV2 to TRBJ2-3; TRBD2 is a possible D gene (6 bases). Germline V lookup: CDR1 SNHLY, CDR2 FYNNEI. The CDR3 consists of 14 residues. V was shortened by 7 bases and J by 4 bases, with 15 bases between the two germline ends.

The V call is TRBV6-1, the J call TRBJ2-7, with D unclear. The CDR3 runs to 12 residues. Germline loops: CDR1 MNHNS, CDR2 SASEGT. V dropped 5 bases and J dropped 4 bases, with 9 bases sitting between them. The CDR3 is CASSPDLYEQYF. CDR3 sequence (DNA): TGTGCCAGCAGTCCTGACCTTTACGAGCAGTACTTC.

The chain has TRBV5-1 and TRBJ2-1; 9 bases fit TRBD2. V was pared by 0 bases and J by 8 bases, with 15 bases of the junction left unmatched. The CDR3 has 18 amino acids. Germline V lookup: CDR1 SGHRS, CDR2 YFSETQ. The CDR3: CASSLAASGGLTLHEQFF. The CDR3 DNA follows: TGCGCCAGCAGCTTGGCCGCGAGCGGGGGGCTGACCCTCCATGAGCAGTTCTTC.

This clone appeared a few times. The chain has TRBV5-5 and TRBJ2-7, with D hard to call. Germline V gene data show CDR1 as SGHKS and CDR2 as YYEKEE (reference sequence). This CDR3 contains 14 residues. V shed 0 bases and J shed 1 base, with 8 bases lying between them. This chain's CDR3 is CASSLVERSYEQYF. Here the CDR3 DNA reads TGTGCCAGCAGCTTGGTAGAGAGGTCCTACGAGCAGTACTTC. Full variable domain (remainder filled in from reference TRBV5-5 and TRBJ2-7): DAGVTQSPTHLIKTRGQQVTLRCSPISGHKSVSWYQQVLGQGPQFIFQYYEKEERGRGNFPDRFSARQFPNYSSELNVNALLLGDSALYLCASSLVERSYEQYFGPGTRLTVT.

This clone was counted a few times. V usage is TRBV6-1 and J usage is TRBJ1-5; D is unclear. V lost 3 bases and J 1 base, leaving 4 bases between the germline ends. The V gene's germline CDR1 is MNHNS and CDR2 SASEGT. The CDR3 spans 13 residues. The CDR3 DNA reads as TGTGCCAGCAGTGATCGAAGCAATCAGCCCCAGCATTTT. This gives the protein CASSDRSNQPQHF.

V gene TRBV30 combines with J gene TRBJ1-1, with 7 positions matching TRBD1. The J segment lost 14 bases and the V segment lost 0 bases, leaving 15 bases of the junction unmatched. The CDR3 has 14 amino acids. From germline, CDR1 is GTSNPN and CDR2 SVGIG (reference sequence). CDR3 DNA: TGTGCCTGGAGTGTATGGCCGGAGAGGGCAGGGGGGTTCTTT. This gives the protein CAWSVWPERAGGFF.

In its sample, this clone was seen a few times. The chain carries TRBV7-8 and TRBJ2-7, with TRBD2 as a possible D gene (7 bases). V dropped 6 bases and J dropped 9 bases, with 15 bases sitting between them. Per germline, CDR1 SGHVS and CDR2 FQNEAQ. The CDR3 extends over 12 amino acids. The CDR3 here is CASRIEGGAQYF. The CDR3 DNA is TGTGCCAGCAGGATAGAAGGGGGGGCGCAGTACTTC.

This clone was seen just once. The chain recombines TRBV15 with TRBJ2-1, with TRBD2 matching over 8 bases. The J segment lost 2 bases and the V segment lost 3 bases, leaving 6 bases of the junction unmatched. Germline V gives CDR1 LNHNV, CDR2 YYDKDF (reference sequence). CDR3 size: 16 residues. The CDR3 coding sequence is TGTGCCACCAGCAGGGGCGGGACTAGGGCCTACAATGAGCAGTTCTTC. This translates into CATSRGGTRAYNEQFF.

The V call is TRBV5-4, the J call TRBJ1-2, with D possibly being TRBD1 (5 bases). V shed 2 bases and J shed 2 bases, with 10 bases lying between them. The CDR3 covers 14 residues. The germline CDR1 and CDR2 sequences are SGHNT and YYREEE (reference sequence). For the CDR3, the DNA is TGTGCCAGCAGCTTCCAGGGTGCGAACTATGGCTACACCTTC. Protein: CASSFQGANYGYTF.

This chain connects TRBV18 to TRBJ2-1; D gene uncertain. The V gene lost 3 bases and the J gene lost 12 bases, with 15 bases spanning the gap. Germline V CDR1 and CDR2: KGHSH, LQKENI. CDR3 length equals 13 residues. The CDR3 DNA follows: TGTGCCAGCTCACCGGGGTTAGGTGCAGGGCAGTTCTTC. Translation: CASSPGLGAGQFF.

The CDR3 spells CASSSLDRNYHGYTF. DNA for the CDR3: TGTGCCAGCAGCTCCCTCGACAGGAACTATCATGGCTACACCTTC. This chain uses TRBV7-9 with TRBJ1-2, with TRBD1 as a possible D gene (6 bases). The germline V and J ends were trimmed by 4 bases and 6 bases, with 18 bases remaining between them. The CDR3 length is 15 residues. CDR1 and CDR2 (germline): SEHNR, FQNEAQ (reference sequence).

This chain joins TRBV6-5 and TRBJ2-2; 7 bases are shared with TRBD2. Per the germline V gene, CDR1 is MNHEY and CDR2 is SVGAGI. The V gene end was trimmed by 8 bases and the J gene end by 6 bases; junction bases not matched to a gene: 9. The CDR3 is 14 residues long. CDR3 amino acids: CASSGLTPPGELFF. The CDR3 nucleotides read TGTGCCAGCTCGGGACTAACCCCCCCCGGGGAGCTGTTTTTT.

This chain connects TRBV6-5 to TRBJ1-2; D not certain. Trimming took 6 bases from V and 8 from J, leaving 19 bases between them. The CDR3 length is 14 residues. Germline lookup yields CDR1 MNHEY and CDR2 SVGAGI. As DNA, the CDR3 is TGTGCCAGCAGAAGCCTCCAGTTCAAGAGCGGCTACACCTTC. Protein sequence: CASRSLQFKSGYTF.

V is TRBV10-3 and J is TRBJ1-2; the D is unclear. V was cut by 2 bases and J by 4 bases, with 14 bases left in between. Germline V gives CDR1 ENHRY, CDR2 SYGVKD. The CDR3 sequence is 15 residues long. The CDR3 nucleotides read TGTGCCATCAGTGAGGATGTGGGGAGTGGCTATGGCTACACCTTC. This encodes CAISEDVGSGYGYTF.

The genes are TRBV25-1 and TRBJ2-1; 9 bases line up with TRBD1. The CDR3 runs 15 residues. The germline CDR1 and CDR2 sequences are MGHDK and SYGVNS. The V gene end was trimmed by 6 bases and the J gene end by 7 bases; junction bases not matched to a gene: 10. CDR3 nucleotides: TGTGCCAGCAGCAACAGGGGGCAATATTGGAATGAGCAGTTCTTC. Amino acids: CASSNRGQYWNEQFF. Using reference TRBV25-1 and TRBJ2-1 for the parts outside the CDR3, the full variable domain is EADIYQTPRYLVIGTGKKITLECSQTMGHDKMYWYQQDPGMELHLIHYSYGVNSTEKGDLSSESTVSRIRTEHFPLTLESARPSHTSQYLCASSNRGQYWNEQFFGPGTRLTVL.

The rearrangement links TRBV5-1 to TRBJ2-1; tentative D call: TRBD2 (7 bases). V gave up 3 bases and J gave up 5 bases, with 15 bases separating them. CDR3 size: 15 residues. Looked up from germline, CDR1 is SGHRS and CDR2 is YFSETQ. The CDR3 spells CASSSRGGSNNEQFF. For the CDR3, the DNA is TGCGCCAGCAGCTCTAGGGGGGGATCTAACAATGAGCAGTTCTTC.

This chain joins TRBV13 and TRBJ2-6, with D uncertain. CDR3 size: 16 residues. V was clipped by 4 bases and J by 1 base, with 11 bases between them. Germline V gene data show CDR1 as PRHDT and CDR2 as FYEKMQ (reference sequence). The CDR3 DNA follows: TGTGCCAGCAGCTCCTCACCCTATTCTGGGGCCAACGTCCTGACTTTC. As protein: CASSSSPYSGANVLTF. The full variable domain, rest sourced from reference TRBV13 and TRBJ2-6, is AAGVIQSPRHLIKEKRETATLKCYPIPRHDTVYWYQQGPGQDPQFLISFYEKMQSDKGSIPDRFSAQQFSDYHSELNMSSLELGDSALYFCASSSSPYSGANVLTFGAGSRLTVL.

The chain couples TRBV15 to TRBJ1-2, with D possibly TRBD1 on 6 matching bases. CDR1 is LNHNV and CDR2 is YYDKDF in the germline V gene (reference sequence). Trimming shortened V by 1 base and J by 0 bases, and 15 bases separated the two germline ends. The CDR3 runs to 17 residues. In nucleotides, the CDR3 is TGTGCCACCAGCAGAGGCTTGGGGGGGGCAGCTAACTATGGCTACACCTTC. This codes for CATSRGLGGAANYGYTF.

The rearrangement joins TRBV29-1 to TRBJ2-7, with D perhaps matching TRBD2 (6 bases). Germline CDR1 reads SQVTM; CDR2 reads ANQGSEA. The CDR3 sequence is 12 residues long. Trimming took off 3 bases at V and 1 base at J, with 7 bases between the two ends. The CDR3 DNA reads as TGCAGCGTTGATGGAGGGTCCTACGAGCAGTACTTC. Its protein product is CSVDGGSYEQYF.

This chain connects TRBV11-1 to TRBJ1-4, with D perhaps TRBD1 (5 bases). This CDR3 region has 13 residues. With 1 base removed from V and 15 bases from J, the gap between germline ends came to 15 bases. Germline V gene lookup returns CDR1 SGHAT and CDR2 FQDESV (reference sequence). The CDR3 DNA sequence: TGTGCCAGCAGCTTAGACAGGAGCCTAGAGGTGTTTTTT. Translated: CASSLDRSLEVFF. The full variable domain, completed using reference TRBV11-1 and TRBJ1-4, is EAEVAQSPRYKITEKSQAVAFWCDPISGHATLYWYRQILGQGPELLVQFQDESVVDDSQLPKDRFSAERLKGVDSTLKIQPAELGDSAMYLCASSLDRSLEVFFGSGTQLSVL.

The chain couples TRBV5-1 to TRBJ2-7; 8 nucleotides align to TRBD1. Per germline, CDR1 SGHRS and CDR2 YFSETQ. The CDR3 has 14 amino acids. The J segment lost 5 bases and the V segment lost 1 base, leaving 5 bases of the junction unmatched. CDR3 region: CASSLRDRLDEQYF. DNA of the CDR3: TGCGCCAGCAGCTTGAGGGACAGGCTTGACGAGCAGTACTTC.

The rearrangement uses TRBV9 and TRBJ1-1, with TRBD1 matching 9 bases. There are 14 residues in the CDR3. Germline V gene data show CDR1 as SGDLS and CDR2 as YYNGEE. The V and J ends lost 0 bases and 7 bases, in that order; junction bases with no gene match: 4. The CDR3 nucleotides are TGTGCCAGCAGCGTAGGGGGACAGGGCTTTGAAGCTTTCTTT. It specifies CASSVGGQGFEAFF.